The 20 T cell receptor beta chains listed next were all sequenced from one sample in a study of memory CD4+ T cells and cytomegalovirus serostatus. The sort gate was single viable CD3+CD4+CD8-CD45RO+ cells for memory CD4+ T cells. Produced via immunoSEQ multiplex PCR; TCRdb's table is partial and in-frame only. The repertoire holds some 57,000 clones, over 75% seen once, with 0.75% to 0.85% in the top ten. Source material: memory CD4+ T cells from blood. The receptors derive from an adult in good health and CMV-seronegative.

The J gene is TRBJ2-5, the V gene TRBV5-1; D is ambiguous. Trimming stripped 4 bases from V and 5 bases from J, with 9 bases between. Germline loops: CDR1 SGHRS, CDR2 YFSETQ. The CDR3 sequence is 12 residues long. CDR3 DNA: TGCGCCAGCAGCAAACACCTCGAGACCCAGTACTTC. This encodes CASSKHLETQYF.

There are a few counts of this clone. In DNA form, the CDR3 reads TGTGCCAGCAATATCCAGGGGCCTAACACTGAAGCTTTCTTT. This encodes CASNIQGPNTEAFF. The chain has TRBV27 and TRBJ1-1; a possible D gene is TRBD1 (6 bases). V was shortened by 7 bases and J by 2 bases, with 14 bases between the two germline ends. Per the germline V gene, CDR1 is MNHEY and CDR2 is SMNVEV (reference sequence). This CDR3 comprises 14 residues.

The J gene is TRBJ1-1, the V gene TRBV28, with no clear D. This CDR3 has 12 amino acids. Germline assignment: CDR1 MDHEN and CDR2 SYDVKM. With 8 bases removed from V and 5 bases from J, the gap between germline ends came to 12 bases. This chain's CDR3 is CASETVGTEAFF. The CDR3 DNA is TGTGCCAGCGAAACCGTTGGGACTGAAGCTTTCTTT.

The chain uses TRBV19 and TRBJ2-7; D tentatively reads TRBD1 or TRBD2 (5 bases each). Germline assignment: CDR1 LNHDA and CDR2 SQIVND (reference sequence). The CDR3 is 12 amino acids. The V and J ends lost 6 bases and 5 bases respectively, with 11 bases between them. CDR3 amino acids: CASRSGANEQYF. The CDR3 nucleotides read TGTGCCAGTAGATCCGGGGCAAACGAGCAGTACTTC. Complete variable domain (other parts from reference TRBV19 and TRBJ2-7): DGGITQSPKYLFRKEGQNVTLSCEQNLNHDAMYWYRQDPGQGLRLIYYSQIVNDFQKGDIAEGYSVSREKKESFPLTVTSAQKNPTAFYLCASRSGANEQYFGPGTRLTVT.

This rearrangement joins TRBV9 to TRBJ2-1, with TRBD2 identical over 13 bases. The CDR3 consists of 21 residues. Germline values: CDR1 SGDLS, CDR2 YYNGEE. Unmatched junction bases numbered 15, after V lost 3 bases and J lost 0 bases. The CDR3 DNA is TGTGCCAGCAGCGCCGGCGGGAGGACTAGCGGGAGCCGGAGCTCCTACAATGAGCAGTTCTTC. Translated, it gives CASSAGGRTSGSRSSYNEQFF.

In DNA, the CDR3 is TGTGCCAGCACCAGAGGACTTAGGGAGTTCTACGAGCAGTACTTC. Its translation is CASTRGLREFYEQYF. The V call is TRBV6-5, the J call TRBJ2-7; TRBD2 might be the D (5 bases). Germline-derived CDR1 and CDR2 are MNHEY and SVGAGI. CDR3 size: 15 residues. V shed 7 bases and J shed 3 bases, with 19 bases lying between them.

The chain couples TRBV5-3 to TRBJ1-5; D ambiguous. TRBV5-3 is an open reading frame, and its role is uncertain. The CDR3 runs to 16 residues. V gave up 2 bases and J gave up 4 bases, with 16 bases separating them. The CDR3 loop reads CARSLLRQKHNQPQHF. The CDR3 region has the DNA TGTGCCAGAAGCTTACTCAGGCAAAAACATAATCAGCCCCAGCATTTT.

The rearrangement uses TRBV7-9 and TRBJ2-1, with TRBD2 matching 7 bases. Germline trimming cut 6 bases from V and 7 bases from J; bases unmatched to any gene: 9. There are 14 residues in the CDR3. The V gene's germline CDR1 is SEHNR and CDR2 FQNEAQ (reference sequence). The CDR3 sequence is CASRWGGSRNEQFF. As DNA, the CDR3 is TGTGCCAGCAGGTGGGGCGGGAGTAGGAATGAGCAGTTCTTC.

The rearrangement uses TRBV7-9 and TRBJ2-2; D unclear. CDR1 is SEHNR and CDR2 is FQNEAQ in the germline V gene (reference sequence). Trimming removed 4 bases at V and 4 bases at J, with 7 bases between. The CDR3 sequence is 13 residues long. The CDR3, as DNA: TGTGCCAGCAGCTCCCCAGGCACCGGGGAGCTGTTTTTT. It yields the protein CASSSPGTGELFF.

The V gene is TRBV7-8, the J gene TRBJ1-5; tentative D call: TRBD1 (5 bases). Trimming pared 5 bases from V and 0 bases from J, leaving 14 bases between. CDR1 and CDR2 from the germline V gene are SGHVS and FQNEAQ. The length of the CDR3 is 16 residues. The CDR3 DNA sequence: TGTGCCAGCAGCACCTCCGGGACGCTTAGCAATCAGCCCCAGCATTTT. It is translated as CASSTSGTLSNQPQHF.

The chain has TRBV5-6 and TRBJ2-7, with D unclear. The CDR3 is 11 amino acids. Deletions cut 5 bases from V and 5 bases from J, with 8 bases between. Germline CDR1 and CDR2: SGHDT and YYEEEE. The CDR3 DNA sequence: TGTGCCAGCAGTCGTAAGGACGAGCAGTACTTC. Its protein product is CASSRKDEQYF.

This clone was seen a handful of times. The gene calls are TRBV10-1 and TRBJ1-2, with D possibly matching TRBD1 (6 bases). The V end lost 10 bases, the J end lost 4 bases, and 13 bases lay between the germline ends. The CDR3 is 12 amino acids. Looked up from germline, CDR1 is WNHNN and CDR2 is SYGVQD (reference sequence). The CDR3 reads CANHGTPYGYTF. The CDR3 DNA sequence: TGCGCCAACCACGGGACACCCTATGGCTACACCTTC.

V and J are TRBV6-6 and TRBJ2-1; the D is unclear. Per germline, CDR1 MNHNY and CDR2 SVGAGI (reference sequence). There are 13 residues in the CDR3. V was shortened by 7 bases and J by 4 bases, with 11 bases between the two germline ends. The CDR3 DNA sequence: TGTGCCAGCAATGCTGAAGATTACAATGAGCAGTTCTTC. Protein sequence: CASNAEDYNEQFF.

Comment on this clone: The CDR3 does not end in the conserved phenylalanine or tryptophan, so this is likely a read error. The DNA is left out, because the CDR3 cannot be placed on it with certainty; the CDR3 is given as TCRdb lists it. This chain links TRBV2 with TRBJ1-4; TRBD1, the table's D call, lacks a check against the DNA. Germline loops: CDR1 SNHLY, CDR2 FYNNEI. The CDR3 is made up of 12 amino acids, end residues included. CDR3 in amino acids: CASSNHLTGLES.

This clone was found a few times. The CDR3 reads CASSSGGSPLHF. CDR3 DNA sequence: TGTGCCAGCAGCAGCGGGGGATCACCCCTCCACTTT. The genes are TRBV7-9 and TRBJ1-6, with a weak D call TRBD1 (5 bases). CDR3 length equals 12 residues. V was clipped by 5 bases and J by 10 bases, with 9 bases between them. Germline CDR1 SEHNR, CDR2 FQNEAQ (reference sequence). Drawing the rest from reference TRBV7-9 and TRBJ1-6, the complete variable domain is DTGVSQNPRHKITKRGQNVTFRCDPISEHNRLYWYRQTLGQGPEFLTYFQNEAQLEKSRLLSDRFSAERPKGSFSTLEIQRTEQGDSAMYLCASSSGGSPLHFGNGTRLTVT.

This chain uses TRBV6-5 with TRBJ1-2, with D maybe TRBD1 (6 bases). The germline gives CDR1 MNHEY, CDR2 SVGAGI. Deletions cut 4 bases from V and 4 bases from J, with 16 bases between. The CDR3 is made up of 15 amino acids. CDR3 region: CASSSPTGGSYGYTF. The CDR3 DNA reads as TGTGCCAGCAGTTCCCCCACGGGGGGCAGCTATGGCTACACCTTC.

Only a few counts were recorded for this clone. This chain uses TRBV4-1 with TRBJ2-7; a weak D match, TRBD2 (5 bases). The CDR3 is 16 residues long. Trimming shortened V by 3 bases and J by 3 bases, and 18 bases separated the two germline ends. Germline CDR1 reads MGHRA; CDR2 reads YSYEKL. The CDR3 sequence: CASSQATSSGFYEQYF. The CDR3 DNA sequence: TGCGCCAGCAGCCAGGCCACTAGTTCGGGGTTCTACGAGCAGTACTTC.

The chain combines TRBV19 with TRBJ2-7; tentatively, D is TRBD1 (6 bases). In germline, CDR1 is LNHDA, CDR2 SQIVND (reference sequence). V lost 3 bases, J lost 2 bases, and 11 bases lay in between. CDR3 size: 14 residues. Here the CDR3 reads CASSINRVPYEQYF. Here the CDR3 DNA reads TGTGCCAGTAGTATTAACAGGGTCCCCTACGAGCAGTACTTC. The full variable domain, its missing parts supplied by reference TRBV19 and TRBJ2-7, is DGGITQSPKYLFRKEGQNVTLSCEQNLNHDAMYWYRQDPGQGLRLIYYSQIVNDFQKGDIAEGYSVSREKKESFPLTVTSAQKNPTAFYLCASSINRVPYEQYFGPGTRLTVT.

This clone was observed once. CDR3 in DNA: TGTGCCACCAGCAGAGATATGAAGGATCTTCAGTACTTC. Translating it yields CATSRDMKDLQYF. V gene TRBV15 combines with J gene TRBJ2-7; no clear D. V was clipped by 0 bases and J by 10 bases, with 13 bases between them. This CDR3 is built from 13 residues. Germline CDR1 reads LNHNV; CDR2 reads YYDKDF (reference sequence).

A single count supports this clone. The chain links TRBV6-1 to TRBJ2-5, with 9 nucleotides matching TRBD1. This CDR3 contains 15 residues. V trimming: 5 bases; J trimming: 1 base; junction bases outside the gene matches: 5. CDR1 is MNHNS and CDR2 is SASEGT in the germline V gene. This CDR3 is CASSRDREAQETQYF. CDR3 sequence (DNA): TGTGCCAGCAGTCGGGACAGGGAGGCCCAAGAGACCCAGTACTTC.